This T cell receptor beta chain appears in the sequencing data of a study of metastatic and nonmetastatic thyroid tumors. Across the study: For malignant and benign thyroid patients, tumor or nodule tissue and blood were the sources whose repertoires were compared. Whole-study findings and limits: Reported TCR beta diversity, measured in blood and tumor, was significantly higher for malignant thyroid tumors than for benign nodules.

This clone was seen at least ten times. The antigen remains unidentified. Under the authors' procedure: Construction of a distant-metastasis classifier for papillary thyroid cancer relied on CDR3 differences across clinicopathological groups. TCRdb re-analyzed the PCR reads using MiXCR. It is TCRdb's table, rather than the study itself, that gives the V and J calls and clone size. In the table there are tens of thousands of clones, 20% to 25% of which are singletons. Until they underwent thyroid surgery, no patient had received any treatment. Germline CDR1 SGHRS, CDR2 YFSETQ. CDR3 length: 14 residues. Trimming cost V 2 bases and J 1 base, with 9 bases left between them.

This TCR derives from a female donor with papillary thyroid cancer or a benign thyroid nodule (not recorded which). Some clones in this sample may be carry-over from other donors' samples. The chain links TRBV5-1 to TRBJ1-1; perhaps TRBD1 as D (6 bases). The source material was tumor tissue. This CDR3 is CASSFSGANTEAFF. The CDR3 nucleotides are TGCGCCAGCAGCTTCTCAGGGGCGAACACTGAAGCTTTCTTT.